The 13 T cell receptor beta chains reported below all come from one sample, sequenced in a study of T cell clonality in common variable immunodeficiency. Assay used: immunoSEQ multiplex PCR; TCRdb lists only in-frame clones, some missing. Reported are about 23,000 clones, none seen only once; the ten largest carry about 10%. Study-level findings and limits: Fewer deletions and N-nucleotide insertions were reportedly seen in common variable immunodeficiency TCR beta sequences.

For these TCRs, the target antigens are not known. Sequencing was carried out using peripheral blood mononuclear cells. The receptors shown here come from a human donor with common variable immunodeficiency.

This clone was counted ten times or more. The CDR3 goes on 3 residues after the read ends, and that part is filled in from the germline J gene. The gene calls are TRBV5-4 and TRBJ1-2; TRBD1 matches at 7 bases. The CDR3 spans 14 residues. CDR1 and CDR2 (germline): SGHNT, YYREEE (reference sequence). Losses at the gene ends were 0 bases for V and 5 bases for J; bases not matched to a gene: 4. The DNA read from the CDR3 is TGTGCCAGCAGCTTGGACGGGACAGCTTATGGC. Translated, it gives CASSLDGTAYG. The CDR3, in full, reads CASSLDGTAYGYTF.

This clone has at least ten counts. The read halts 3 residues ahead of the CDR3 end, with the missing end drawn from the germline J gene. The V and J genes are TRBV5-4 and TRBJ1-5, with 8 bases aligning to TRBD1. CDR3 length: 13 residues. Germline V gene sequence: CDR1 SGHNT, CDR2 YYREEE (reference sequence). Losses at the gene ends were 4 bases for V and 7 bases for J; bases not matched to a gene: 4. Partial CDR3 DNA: TGTGCCAGCAGCCAGGACAGGGTACAGCCC. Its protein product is CASSQDRVQP. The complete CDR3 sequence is CASSQDRVQPQHF.

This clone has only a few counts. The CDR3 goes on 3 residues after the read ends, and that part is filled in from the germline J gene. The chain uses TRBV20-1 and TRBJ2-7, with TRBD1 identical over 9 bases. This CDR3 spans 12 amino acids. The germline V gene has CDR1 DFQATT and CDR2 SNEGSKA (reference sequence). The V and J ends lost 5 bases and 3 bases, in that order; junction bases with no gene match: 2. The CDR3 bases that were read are TGCAGTGCTCAGGGACAGGGCTACGAG. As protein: CSAQGQGYE. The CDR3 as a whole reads CSAQGQGYEQYF.

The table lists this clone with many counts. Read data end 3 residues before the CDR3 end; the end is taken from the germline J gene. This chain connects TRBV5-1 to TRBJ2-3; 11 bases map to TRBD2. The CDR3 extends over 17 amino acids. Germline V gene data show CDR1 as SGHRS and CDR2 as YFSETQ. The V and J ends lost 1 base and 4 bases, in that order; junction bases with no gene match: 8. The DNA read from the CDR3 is TGCGCCAGCAGCTTGCCCACTAGCGGGAGTACCGCAGATACG. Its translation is CASSLPTSGSTADT. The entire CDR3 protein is CASSLPTSGSTADTQYF.

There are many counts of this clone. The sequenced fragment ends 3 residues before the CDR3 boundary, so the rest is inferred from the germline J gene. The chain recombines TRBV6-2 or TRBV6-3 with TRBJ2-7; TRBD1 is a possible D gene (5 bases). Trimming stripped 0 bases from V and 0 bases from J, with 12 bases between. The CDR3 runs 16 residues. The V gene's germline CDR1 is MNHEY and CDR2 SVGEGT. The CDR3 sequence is CASSYSHQGFSYEQYF. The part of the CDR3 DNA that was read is TGTGCCAGCAGTTACTCCCACCAGGGATTCTCCTACGAG.

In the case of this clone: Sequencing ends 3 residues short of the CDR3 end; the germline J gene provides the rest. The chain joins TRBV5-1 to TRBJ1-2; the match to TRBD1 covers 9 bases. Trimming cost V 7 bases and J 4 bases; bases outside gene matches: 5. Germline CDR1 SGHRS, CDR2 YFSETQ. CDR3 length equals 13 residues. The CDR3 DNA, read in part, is TGCGCCAGCCGTTTGACAGGGGGCTATGGC. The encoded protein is CASRLTGGYG. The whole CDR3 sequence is CASRLTGGYGYTF.

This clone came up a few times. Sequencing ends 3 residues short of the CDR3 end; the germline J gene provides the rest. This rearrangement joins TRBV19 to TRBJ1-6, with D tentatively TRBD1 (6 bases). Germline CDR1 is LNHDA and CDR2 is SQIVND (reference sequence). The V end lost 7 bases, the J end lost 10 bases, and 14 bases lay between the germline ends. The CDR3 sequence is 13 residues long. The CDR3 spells CASKTGQGSPLHF. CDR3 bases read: TGTGCCAGTAAGACGGGCCAGGGGTCACCC.

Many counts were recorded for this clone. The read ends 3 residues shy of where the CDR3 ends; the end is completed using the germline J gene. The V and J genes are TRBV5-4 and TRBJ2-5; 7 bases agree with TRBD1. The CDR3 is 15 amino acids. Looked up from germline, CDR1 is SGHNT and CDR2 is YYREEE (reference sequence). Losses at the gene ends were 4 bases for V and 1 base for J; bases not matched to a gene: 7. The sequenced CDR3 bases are TGTGCCAGCAGCCTCGGGACAGACTTCCAAGAGACC. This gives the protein CASSLGTDFQET. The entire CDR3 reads CASSLGTDFQETQYF.

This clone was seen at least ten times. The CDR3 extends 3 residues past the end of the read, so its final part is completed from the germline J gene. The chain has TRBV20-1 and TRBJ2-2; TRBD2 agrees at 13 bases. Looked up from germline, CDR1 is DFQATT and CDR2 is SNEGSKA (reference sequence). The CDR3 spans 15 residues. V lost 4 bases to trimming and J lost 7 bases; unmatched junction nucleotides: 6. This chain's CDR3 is CSATGLAGAGGELFF. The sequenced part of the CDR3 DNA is TGCAGTGCTACCGGACTAGCGGGAGCAGGCGGGGAG.

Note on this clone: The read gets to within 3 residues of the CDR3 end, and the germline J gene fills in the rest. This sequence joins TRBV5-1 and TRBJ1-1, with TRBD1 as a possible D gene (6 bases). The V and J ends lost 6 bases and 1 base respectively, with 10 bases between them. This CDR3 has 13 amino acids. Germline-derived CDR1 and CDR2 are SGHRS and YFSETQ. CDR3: CASKDRWNTEAFF. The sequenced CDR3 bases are TGCGCCAGCAAAGACAGGTGGAACACTGAA.

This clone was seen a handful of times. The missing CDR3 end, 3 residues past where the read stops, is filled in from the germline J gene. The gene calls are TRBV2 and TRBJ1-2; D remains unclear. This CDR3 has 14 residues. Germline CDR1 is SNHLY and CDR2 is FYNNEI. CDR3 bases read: TGTGCCAGCAGTGAGGAGGACGGGGAGGGAGGC. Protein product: CASSEEDGEGG. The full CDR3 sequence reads CASSEEDGEGGYTF.

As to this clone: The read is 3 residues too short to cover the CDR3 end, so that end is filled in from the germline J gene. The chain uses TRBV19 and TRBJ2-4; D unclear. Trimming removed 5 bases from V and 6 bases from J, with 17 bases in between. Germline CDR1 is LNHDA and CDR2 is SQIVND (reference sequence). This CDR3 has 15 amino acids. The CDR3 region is CASSLKLPTGNIQYF. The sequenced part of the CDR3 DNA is TGTGCCAGTAGTCTGAAACTCCCTACGGGAAACATT.

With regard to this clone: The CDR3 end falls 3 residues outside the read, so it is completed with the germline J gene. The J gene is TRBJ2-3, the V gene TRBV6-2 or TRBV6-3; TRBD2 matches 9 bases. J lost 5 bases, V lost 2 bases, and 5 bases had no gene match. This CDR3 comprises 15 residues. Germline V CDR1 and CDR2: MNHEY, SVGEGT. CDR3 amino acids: CASSYASGMGDTQYF. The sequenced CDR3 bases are TGTGCCAGCAGTTACGCTAGCGGGATGGGAGATACG.